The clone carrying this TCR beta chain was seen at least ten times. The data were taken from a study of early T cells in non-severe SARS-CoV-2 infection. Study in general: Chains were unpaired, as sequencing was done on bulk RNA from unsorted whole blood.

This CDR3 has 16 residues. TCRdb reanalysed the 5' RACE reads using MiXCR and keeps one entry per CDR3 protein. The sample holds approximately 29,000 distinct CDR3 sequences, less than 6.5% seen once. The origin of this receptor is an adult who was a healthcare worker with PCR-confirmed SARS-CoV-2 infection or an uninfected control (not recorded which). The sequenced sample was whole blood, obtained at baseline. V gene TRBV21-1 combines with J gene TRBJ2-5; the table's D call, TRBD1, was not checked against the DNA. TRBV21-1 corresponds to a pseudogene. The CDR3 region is CASSLWEGTEQETQYF. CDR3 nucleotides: TGTGCCAGCAGCTTATGGGAAGGGACAGAGCAAGAGACCCAGTACTTC.